The sequence of this TCR beta chain was determined in a study of blood T cells in healthy people across ages. A few counts support this clonotype. V dropped 4 bases and J dropped 0 bases, with 14 bases sitting between them. Germline V CDR1 and CDR2: SGHRS, YFSETQ. There are 17 residues in the CDR3. Then a second PCR, running roughly 6 to 11 cycles, was carried out with a sample-barcoded 5' primer and a J-beta primer mix. There were at least 2.5 million CDR3-containing paired-end reads obtained from each sample. From the 5' RACE reads, TCRdb called clonotypes with MiXCR, one entry per CDR3 protein. The data hold hundreds of thousands of distinct CDR3 sequences, with around 49% observed a single time.

The chain employs TRBV5-1 and TRBJ2-6; unclear D gene. The TCR was taken from a young man in good health. The sample consisted of blood. The chain's CDR3 is CASSQMGMNSGANVLTF. In nucleotides, the CDR3 is TGCGCCAGCAGCCAAATGGGCATGAACTCTGGGGCCAACGTCCTGACTTTC.